This T cell receptor (beta chain) came from a study of CD8+CD57+ T cells in acquired aplastic anemia. It was genomic DNA that served as the template for profiling TCR beta VDJ and CDR3. TCRdb re-called the reads with MiXCR, one entry per CDR3 protein. The table has approximately 190,000 distinct CDR3 sequences, 40% to 55% seen once. Findings and limits, study-wide: Patients and controls had in common 25 to 35 CD8+ CDR3 sequences. Researchers reported that CD8+ Simpson's diversity was not significantly different in patients versus controls.

The V and J ends lost 7 bases and 0 bases respectively, with 7 bases between them. CDR1 SQVTM and CDR2 ANQGSEA come from the germline V gene. The CDR3 contains 11 residues. With respect to this clonotype: Its antigen is as yet unknown.

Selection for sequencing was limited to patients who had shown CD8+CD57+ cell expansion by flow cytometry. All patients had severe acquired aplastic anemia. The clonotype comes from a human donor with aplastic anemia. Material for sequencing was sorted CD4+, CD8+, or CD8+CD57+ T cells (not recorded which) from PBMCs. V usage is TRBV29-1 and J usage is TRBJ2-7; D remains ambiguous. CDR3: CSAAGSYEQYF. The CDR3 region has the DNA TGCAGCGCCGCCGGCTCCTACGAGCAGTACTTC.